This T cell receptor (beta chain) was obtained from a study of blood T cell repertoires in COVID-19. Germline V gives CDR1 GTSNPN, CDR2 SVGIG (reference sequence). Trimming took off 3 bases at V and 7 bases at J, with 12 bases between the two ends. The CDR3 runs to 13 residues. Study processing details: The authors estimated nucleated cell counts from reference gene primer amplification. TCRdb's table, derived via immunoSEQ multiplex PCR, lists solely in-frame clones and lacks some. The V and J calls and clone size are taken from that table; D and trimming were inferred from the DNA. The repertoire holds approximately 210,000 clones, with around 84% as singletons.

Sequencing input: peripheral blood. The genes are TRBV30 and TRBJ1-4; tentative D call: TRBD1 (5 bases). The receptor's source is a woman of 80 years or more with COVID-19, enrolled during active disease. CDR3 sequence (DNA): TGTGCCTGGAGGGCAGGGCTGACTGAAAAACTGTTTTTT. It yields the protein CAWRAGLTEKLFF.